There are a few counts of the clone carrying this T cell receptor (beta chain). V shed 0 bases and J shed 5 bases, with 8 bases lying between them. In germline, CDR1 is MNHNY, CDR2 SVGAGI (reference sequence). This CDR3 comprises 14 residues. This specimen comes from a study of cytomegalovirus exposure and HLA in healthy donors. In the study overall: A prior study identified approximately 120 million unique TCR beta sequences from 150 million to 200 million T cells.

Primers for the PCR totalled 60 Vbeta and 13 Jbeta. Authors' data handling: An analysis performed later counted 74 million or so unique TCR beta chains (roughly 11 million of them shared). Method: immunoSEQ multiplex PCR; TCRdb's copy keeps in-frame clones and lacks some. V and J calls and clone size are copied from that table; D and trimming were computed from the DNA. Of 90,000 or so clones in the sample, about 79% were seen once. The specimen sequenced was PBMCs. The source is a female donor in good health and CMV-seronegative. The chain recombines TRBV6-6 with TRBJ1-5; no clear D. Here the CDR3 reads CASSYSGGDQPQHF. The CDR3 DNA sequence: TGTGCCAGCAGTTACTCTGGCGGTGATCAGCCCCAGCATTTT.